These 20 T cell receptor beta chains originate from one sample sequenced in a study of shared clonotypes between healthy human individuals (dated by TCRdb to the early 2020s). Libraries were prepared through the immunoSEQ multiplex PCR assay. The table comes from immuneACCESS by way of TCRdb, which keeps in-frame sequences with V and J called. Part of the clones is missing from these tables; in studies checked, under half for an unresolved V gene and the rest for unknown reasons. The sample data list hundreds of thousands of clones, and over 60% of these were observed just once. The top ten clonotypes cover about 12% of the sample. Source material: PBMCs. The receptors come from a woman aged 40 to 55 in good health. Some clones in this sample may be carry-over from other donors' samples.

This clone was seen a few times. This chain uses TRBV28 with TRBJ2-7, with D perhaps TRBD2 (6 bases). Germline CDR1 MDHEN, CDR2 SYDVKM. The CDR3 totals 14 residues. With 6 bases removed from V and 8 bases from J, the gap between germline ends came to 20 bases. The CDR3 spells CASRTSGLLYQQYF. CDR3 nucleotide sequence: TGTGCCAGCAGAACTTCGGGACTGCTTTATCAGCAGTACTTC.

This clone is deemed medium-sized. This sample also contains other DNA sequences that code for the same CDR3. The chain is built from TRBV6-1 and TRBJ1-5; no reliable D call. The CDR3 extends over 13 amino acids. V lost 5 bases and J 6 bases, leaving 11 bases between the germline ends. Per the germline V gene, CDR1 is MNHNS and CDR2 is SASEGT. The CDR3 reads CASSLEGSQPQHF. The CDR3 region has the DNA TGTGCCAGCAGTTTAGAGGGATCTCAGCCCCAGCATTTT.

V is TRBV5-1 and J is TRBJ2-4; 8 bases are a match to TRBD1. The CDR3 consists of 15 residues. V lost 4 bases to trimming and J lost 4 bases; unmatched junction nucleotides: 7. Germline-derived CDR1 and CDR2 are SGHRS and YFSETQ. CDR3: CASSKETGGKNIQYF. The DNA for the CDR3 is TGCGCCAGCAGCAAAGAAACAGGGGGTAAAAACATTCAGTACTTC.

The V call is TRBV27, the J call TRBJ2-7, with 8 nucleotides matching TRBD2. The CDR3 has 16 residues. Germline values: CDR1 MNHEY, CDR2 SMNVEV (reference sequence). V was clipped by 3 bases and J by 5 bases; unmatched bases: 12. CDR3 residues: CASSLSLPSGLDEQYF. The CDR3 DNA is TGTGCCAGCAGTTTGTCCCTCCCTAGCGGGCTCGACGAGCAGTACTTC.

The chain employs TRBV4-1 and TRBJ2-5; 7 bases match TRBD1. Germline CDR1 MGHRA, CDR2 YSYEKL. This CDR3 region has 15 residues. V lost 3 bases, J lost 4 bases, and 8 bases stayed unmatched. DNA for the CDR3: TGCGCCAGCAGCCAGACAGGGCTTATTGGAGAGACCCAGTACTTC. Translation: CASSQTGLIGETQYF.

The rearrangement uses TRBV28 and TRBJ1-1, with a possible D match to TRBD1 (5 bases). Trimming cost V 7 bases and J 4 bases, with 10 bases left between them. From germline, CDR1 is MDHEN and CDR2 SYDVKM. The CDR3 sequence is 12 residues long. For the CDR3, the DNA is TGTGCCAGCACAAGGACAATCACTGAAGCTTTCTTT. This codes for CASTRTITEAFF.

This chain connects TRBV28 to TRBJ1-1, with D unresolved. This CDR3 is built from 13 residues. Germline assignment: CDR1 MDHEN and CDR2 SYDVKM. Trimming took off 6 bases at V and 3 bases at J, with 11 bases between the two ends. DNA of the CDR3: TGTGCCAGCAGCCCCGGTCCGGACACTGAAGCTTTCTTT. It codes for CASSPGPDTEAFF.

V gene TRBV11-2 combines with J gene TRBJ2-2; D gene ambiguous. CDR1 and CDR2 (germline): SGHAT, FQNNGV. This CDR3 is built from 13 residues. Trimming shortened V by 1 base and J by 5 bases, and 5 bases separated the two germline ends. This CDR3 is CASSLGRTGELFF. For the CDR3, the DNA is TGTGCCAGCAGCTTAGGGCGGACCGGGGAGCTGTTTTTT.

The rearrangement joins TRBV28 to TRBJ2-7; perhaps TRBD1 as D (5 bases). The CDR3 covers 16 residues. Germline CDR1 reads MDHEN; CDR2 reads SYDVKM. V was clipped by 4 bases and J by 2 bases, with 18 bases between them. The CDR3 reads CASSSSPGYSAYEQYF. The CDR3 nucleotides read TGTGCCAGCAGTTCATCCCCAGGGTATTCGGCCTACGAGCAGTACTTC.

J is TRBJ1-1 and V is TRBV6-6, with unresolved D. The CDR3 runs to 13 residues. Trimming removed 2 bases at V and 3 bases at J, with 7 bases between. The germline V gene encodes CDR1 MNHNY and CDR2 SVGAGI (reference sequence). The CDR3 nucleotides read TGTGCCAGCAGTTACGGGCAAGACACTGAAGCTTTCTTT. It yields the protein CASSYGQDTEAFF.

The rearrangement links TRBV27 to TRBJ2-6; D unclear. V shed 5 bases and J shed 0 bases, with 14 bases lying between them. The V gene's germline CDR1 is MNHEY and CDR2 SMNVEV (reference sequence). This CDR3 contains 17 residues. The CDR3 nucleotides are TGTGCCAGCAGTCCTGAAAGCCCGGTCTCTGGGGCCAACGTCCTGACTTTC. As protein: CASSPESPVSGANVLTF.

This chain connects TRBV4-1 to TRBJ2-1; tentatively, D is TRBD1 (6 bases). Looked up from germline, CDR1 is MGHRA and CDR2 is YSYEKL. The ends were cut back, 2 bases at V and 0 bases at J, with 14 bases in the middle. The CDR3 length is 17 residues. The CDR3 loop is CASSQIWDTGSYNEQFF. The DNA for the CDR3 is TGCGCCAGCAGCCAAATATGGGACACAGGCTCCTACAATGAGCAGTTCTTC.

The CDR3, as DNA: TGTGCCAGCAGTACAACCGGGACAGGGGGCAATCAGCCCCAGCATTTT. Translation gives CASSTTGTGGNQPQHF. V and J are TRBV28 and TRBJ1-5; TRBD1 agrees at 10 bases. J gave up 2 bases and V 5 bases, and 6 bases lay outside the gene matches. CDR3 length: 16 residues. Germline values: CDR1 MDHEN, CDR2 SYDVKM.

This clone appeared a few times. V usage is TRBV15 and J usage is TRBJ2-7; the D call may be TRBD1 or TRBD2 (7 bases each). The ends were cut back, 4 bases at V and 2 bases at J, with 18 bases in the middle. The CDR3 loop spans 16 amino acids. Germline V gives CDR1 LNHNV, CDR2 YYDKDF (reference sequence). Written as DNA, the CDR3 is TGTGCCACCAGCAAGGGGGGGGACAGTGGGACCTACGAGCAGTACTTC. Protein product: CATSKGGDSGTYEQYF.

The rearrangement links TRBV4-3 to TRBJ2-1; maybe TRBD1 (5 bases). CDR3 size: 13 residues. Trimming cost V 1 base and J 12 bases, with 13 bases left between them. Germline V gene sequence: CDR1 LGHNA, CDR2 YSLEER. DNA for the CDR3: TGCGCCAGCAGCCAAGGACAGCTGGGTGTGCAGTTCTTC. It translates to CASSQGQLGVQFF.

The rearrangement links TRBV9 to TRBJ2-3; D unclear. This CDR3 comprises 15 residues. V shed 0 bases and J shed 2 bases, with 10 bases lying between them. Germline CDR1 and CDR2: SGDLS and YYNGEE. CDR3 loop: CASSVGGGHTDTQYF. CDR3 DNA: TGTGCCAGCAGCGTAGGCGGCGGCCACACAGATACGCAGTATTTT.

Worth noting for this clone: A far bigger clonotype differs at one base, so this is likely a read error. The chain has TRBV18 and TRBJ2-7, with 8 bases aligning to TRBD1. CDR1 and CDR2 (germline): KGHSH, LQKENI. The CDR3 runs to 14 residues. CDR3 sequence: CASSPGTGPYEQNF. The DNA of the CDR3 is TGTGCCAGCTCACCAGGGACAGGTCCCTACGAGCAGAACTTC.

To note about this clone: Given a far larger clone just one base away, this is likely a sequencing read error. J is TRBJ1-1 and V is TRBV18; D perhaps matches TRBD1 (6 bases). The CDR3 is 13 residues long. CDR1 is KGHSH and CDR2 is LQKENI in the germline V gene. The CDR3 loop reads CASSQDGDTEVFF. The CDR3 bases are TGTGCCAGCTCACAAGACGGGGACACTGAAGTTTTCTTT. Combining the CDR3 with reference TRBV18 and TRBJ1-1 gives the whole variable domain NAGVMQNPRHLVRRRGQEARLRCSPMKGHSHVYWYRQLPEEGLKFMVYLQKENIIDESGMPKERFSAEFPKEGPSILRIQQVVRGDSAAYFCASSQDGDTEVFFGQGTRLTVV.

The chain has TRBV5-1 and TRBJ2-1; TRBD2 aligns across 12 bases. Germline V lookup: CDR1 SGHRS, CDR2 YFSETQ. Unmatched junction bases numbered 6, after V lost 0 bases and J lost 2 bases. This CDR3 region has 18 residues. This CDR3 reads CASSLGLAGGSAYNEQFF. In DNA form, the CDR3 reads TGCGCCAGCAGCTTGGGGCTAGCGGGAGGGTCCGCCTACAATGAGCAGTTCTTC.

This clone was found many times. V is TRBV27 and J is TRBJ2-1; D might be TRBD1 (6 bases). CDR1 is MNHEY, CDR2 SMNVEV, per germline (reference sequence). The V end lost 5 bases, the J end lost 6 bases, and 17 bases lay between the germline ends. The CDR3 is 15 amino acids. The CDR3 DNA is TGTGCCAGCAGTGTCAGGGGTCGGGGTTTCAATGAGCAGTTCTTC. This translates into CASSVRGRGFNEQFF.